A single sample gave rise to the 19 T cell receptor beta chains below, sequenced in a study of tissue T cells after allogeneic stem cell transplantation. Data came from immunoSEQ multiplex PCR; TCRdb stores just in-frame clones and leaves some out. The table shows some 3,500 clones, with roughly 50% occurring only once. The time point is: mouse harvest day 14 after allogeneic transplant. Tail vein injection delivered 10^7 T-cell-depleted bone marrow cells and 10^6 splenic CD5+ T cells. The sample taken for sequencing was gut tissue. These receptors were obtained from a female BALB/c mouse given C57BL/6 T cells with graft-versus-host disease after an allogeneic hematopoietic cell transplant.

As regards this clone: The gene names here belong to mouse. CDR3 DNA (partial): TGTGCCAGCAGCGACCGGGACAGGGGACACTCCGACTACACC. Translation: CASSDRDRGHSDYT. The complete CDR3 sequence is CASSDRDRGHSDYTF. This chain joins TRBV26 and TRBJ1-2, with 10 bases lining up with TRBD1. From the germline J gene comes the end of the CDR3, since the read stops 1 residue before it. The germline CDR1 and CDR2 sequences are KGHPV and FQNQEV (reference sequence). With V trimmed by 6 bases and J by 3 bases, 7 bases remained unmatched. This CDR3 is 15 amino acids long.

On this clone: The gene names given are mouse names. The CDR3 goes on 1 residue after the read ends, and that part is filled in from the germline J gene. The chain combines TRBV2 with TRBJ1-5, with 7 bases identical to TRBD1. The V segment lost 1 base and the J segment 3 bases; nucleotides outside the gene matches: 3. From germline, CDR1 is LGHNA and CDR2 YSYQKL. This CDR3 is 15 amino acids long. The sequenced CDR3 bases are TGTGCCAGCAGCCAAGCCAGGGGGGGCAACCAGGCTCCGCTT. Its protein product is CASSQARGGNQAPL. The whole CDR3 region reads CASSQARGGNQAPLF.

A word on this clone: Each gene name is a mouse one. The read comes to an end 1 residue before the CDR3 does, leaving the germline J gene to fill in the end. The gene calls are TRBV3 and TRBJ1-4; possible D gene TRBD1, 5 bases. Between the trimmed V and J ends, which lost 5 bases and 0 bases, there was a span of 7 bases. Germline lookup yields CDR1 SNHLY and CDR2 FYNGKV (reference sequence). The CDR3 totals 14 residues. Partial CDR3 DNA: TGTGCCAGCAGCGGCAGGGTTTCCAACGAAAGATTATTT. It encodes CASSGRVSNERLF. The entire CDR3 reads CASSGRVSNERLFF.

This clone was counted a few times. The listed genes are named as in mouse. The observed sequence ends 1 residue before the CDR3 terminus, with the missing tail filled in from the germline J gene. Other DNA variants within this sample encode the same CDR3. The J gene is TRBJ1-1, the V gene TRBV26, with D possibly being TRBD1 (6 bases). Germline V gene lookup returns CDR1 KGHPV and CDR2 FQNQEV (reference sequence). Trimming shortened V by 6 bases and J by 5 bases, and 10 bases separated the two germline ends. The CDR3 totals 12 residues. CDR3: CASSPGQTEVFF. The sequenced CDR3 bases are TGTGCCAGCAGCCCGGGACAAACAGAAGTCTTC.

By sample fraction, this clone is medium-sized. Each gene name is a mouse one. The CDR3 extends 1 residue past the end of the read, so its final part is completed from the germline J gene. V is TRBV19 and J is TRBJ2-2; D may correspond to TRBD1 or TRBD2 (5 bases each). This CDR3 is built from 15 residues. V lost 4 bases, J lost 2 bases, and 12 bases lay in between. From germline, CDR1 is FNHDT and CDR2 SITEND (reference sequence). The CDR3 DNA, read in part, is TGTGCCAGCAGTCCCGGGACGGCTAACACCGGGCAGCTCTAC. It encodes CASSPGTANTGQLY. The whole CDR3 sequence reads CASSPGTANTGQLYF.

Remarks on this clone: The genes and germline here are from mouse. The DNA ends 1 residue before the CDR3 does, and the rest of the CDR3 is filled in from the germline J gene. The chain employs TRBV13-3 and TRBJ2-3; 7 positions match TRBD1. V lost 5 bases, J lost 1 base, and 7 bases stayed unmatched. The CDR3 is 15 residues long. From germline, CDR1 is NNHDY and CDR2 SYVADS. Partial CDR3 DNA: TGTGCCAGCAGCTTGGGACAGAAGGGTGCAGAAACGCTGTAT. Its translation is CASSLGQKGAETLY. The CDR3 in full is CASSLGQKGAETLYF.

On this clone: A junction end diverges from the germline sequence, so it may reflect a read error. The listed genes are named as in mouse. The read gets to within 1 residue of the CDR3 end, and the germline J gene fills in the rest. This rearrangement joins TRBV4 to TRBJ1-2; no definite D call. Germline V gene lookup returns CDR1 LGHDT and CDR2 YNNKQL (reference sequence). The CDR3 is 15 amino acids. CDR3 region: CASSLDRGINSDYTF. Incomplete CDR3 DNA: TGTGCAAGCAGCTTAGATCGAGGCATAAACTCCGACTACACC.

Note on this clone: Genes and germline are mouse. The read ends 1 residue before the CDR3 terminus; that terminus is restored from the germline J gene. V gene TRBV19 combines with J gene TRBJ1-6; D ambiguous. TRBJ1-6 is flagged as an ORF with uncertain function. CDR1 is FNHDT and CDR2 is SITEND in the germline V gene (reference sequence). Trimming left V 1 base short and J 4 bases short, with 3 bases between. The CDR3 contains 13 residues. This CDR3 is CASSIRYNSPLYF. The CDR3 DNA, read in part, is TGTGCCAGCAGTATACGGTATAATTCGCCCCTCTAC.

Turning to this clone: Each gene name is a mouse one. Coverage ceases 1 residue before the CDR3 finishes, and the germline J gene fills in the end. The rearrangement links TRBV3 to TRBJ2-4, with D possibly TRBD1 on 6 matching bases. Germline V gene data show CDR1 as SNHLY and CDR2 as FYNGKV (reference sequence). This CDR3 has 14 amino acids. Trimming took off 6 bases at V and 0 bases at J, with 10 bases between the two ends. The covered CDR3 bases are TGTGCCAGCAGTCCAGGGGTCAGTCAAAACACCTTGTAC. Protein: CASSPGVSQNTLY. The CDR3, in full, reads CASSPGVSQNTLYF. The full variable domain, in which reference TRBV3 and TRBJ2-4 provide the parts outside the CDR3, is GPKVLQIPSHQIIDMGQMVTLNCDPVSNHLYFYWYKQILGQQMEFLVNFYNGKVMEKSKLFKDQFSVERPDGSYFTLKIQPTALEDSAVYFCASSPGVSQNTLYFGAGTRLSVL.

With respect to this clone: Mouse gene names apply. The read ends 1 residue before the CDR3 terminus; that terminus is restored from the germline J gene. V is TRBV4 and J is TRBJ2-4; TRBD2 is a possible D gene (5 bases). This CDR3 has 14 amino acids. Germline V gene sequence: CDR1 LGHDT, CDR2 YNNKQL (reference sequence). The V end lost 6 bases, the J end lost 0 bases, and 10 bases lay between the germline ends. The covered CDR3 bases are TGTGCCAGCAGACGACTGTCTAGTCAAAACACCTTGTAC. Translated, it gives CASRRLSSQNTLY. The full CDR3 protein is CASRRLSSQNTLYF.

Notes on this clone: Gene names follow the mouse nomenclature. Sequencing ends 1 residue short of the CDR3 end; the germline J gene provides the rest. The rearrangement links TRBV13-1 to TRBJ1-3, with TRBD1 identical over 7 bases. This CDR3 spans 16 amino acids. V dropped 0 bases and J dropped 0; count of bases not matched to a gene: 3. Germline-derived CDR1 and CDR2 are NSHNY and SYGAGN. This CDR3 reads CASSDETGNSGNTLYF. Partial CDR3 DNA: TGTGCCAGCAGTGATGAGACAGGGAATTCTGGAAATACGCTCTAT.

On this clone: The gene symbols are mouse symbols. Partial CDR3 DNA: TGTGCCAGCAGTCGACAGGGGGGCACCGGGCAGCTCTAC. Protein: CASSRQGGTGQLY. The full CDR3 reads CASSRQGGTGQLYF. This chain links TRBV26 with TRBJ2-2; 9 nucleotides agree with TRBD1. The read is 1 residue too short to cover the CDR3 end, so that end is filled in from the germline J gene. Germline CDR1 and CDR2: KGHPV and FQNQEV (reference sequence). The V and J ends lost 4 bases and 4 bases, in that order; junction bases with no gene match: 1. This CDR3 is 14 amino acids long.

With respect to this clone: Gene names refer to mouse genes. The read falls 1 residue short of the CDR3 end, and the missing part is taken from the germline J gene. The chain employs TRBV26 and TRBJ1-3; no clear D. This CDR3 has 14 amino acids. The germline V gene has CDR1 KGHPV and CDR2 FQNQEV (reference sequence). V lost 0 bases to trimming and J lost 0 bases, with 3 bases between them. The CDR3 here is CASSLSSSGNTLYF. The sequenced CDR3 bases are TGTGCCAGCAGTCTGTCCAGTTCTGGAAATACGCTCTAT.

In the case of this clone: Here the gene names and germline are mouse. The read terminates 1 residue ahead of where the CDR3 ends, so the germline J gene completes it. The V and J genes are TRBV26 and TRBJ1-1; D may be TRBD1 (5 bases). This CDR3 has 14 residues. From germline, CDR1 is KGHPV and CDR2 FQNQEV (reference sequence). Deletions cut 2 bases from V and 1 base from J, with 8 bases between. CDR3 DNA, as far as it was read: TGTGCCAGCAGTCTGGGACAAATAAACACAGAAGTCTTC. This encodes CASSLGQINTEVF. The full-length CDR3 reads as CASSLGQINTEVFF.

With regard to this clone: One end of the junction does not line up with germline, which may come from a read error. Genes here carry mouse names. The read comes to an end 1 residue before the CDR3 does, leaving the germline J gene to fill in the end. The chain has TRBV13-3 and TRBJ2-7, with 7 bases fitting TRBD2. This CDR3 has 13 residues. Germline lookup yields CDR1 NNHDY and CDR2 SYVADS. CDR3 DNA, as far as it was read: TGTGCCGGCAGTGAAGGCTGGGGGTATGAACAGTAC. It is translated as CAGSEGWGYEQY. The complete CDR3 protein is CAGSEGWGYEQYF.

Regarding this clone: Gene names are the mouse ones. The read is 1 residue too short to cover the CDR3 end, so that end is filled in from the germline J gene. The gene calls are TRBV31 and TRBJ1-6; D not resolved. TRBJ1-6 is an ORF, and what it does is uncertain. Germline V gives CDR1 GKSSPN, CDR2 SITVG. The CDR3 covers 14 residues. V was clipped by 1 base and J by 4 bases, with 8 bases between them. The CDR3 sequence: CAWSRNSYNSPLYF. The CDR3 DNA, read in part, is TGTGCCTGGAGTCGGAACAGTTATAATTCGCCCCTCTAC.

As concerns this clone: Mouse gene names and germline throughout. The sequenced fragment ends 1 residue before the CDR3 boundary, so the rest is inferred from the germline J gene. This chain uses TRBV12-2 with TRBJ2-3, with 7 nucleotides matching TRBD1. This CDR3 has 13 amino acids. CDR1 SGHLS and CDR2 HYDKME come from the germline V gene. Trimming took 6 bases from V and 0 from J; bases not matched to a gene: 2. CDR3 protein: CASNRGSAETLYF. The part of the CDR3 DNA that was read is TGTGCCAGCAACAGGGGTAGTGCAGAAACGCTGTAT.

This clone was detected only a few times. Gene names follow the mouse nomenclature. Coverage ceases 1 residue before the CDR3 finishes, and the germline J gene fills in the end. This chain connects TRBV13-2 to TRBJ1-3; D is unresolved. Trimming cost V 2 bases and J 0 bases, with 6 bases left between them. CDR3 size: 14 residues. Germline-derived CDR1 and CDR2 are NNHNN and SYGAGS (reference sequence). Here the CDR3 reads CASGELYSGNTLYF. Partial CDR3 DNA: TGTGCCAGCGGTGAACTTTATTCTGGAAATACGCTCTAT.

This clone was seen only a few times. Mouse gene names and germline throughout. The read stops 1 residue short of the end of the CDR3; the missing end is completed from the germline J gene. This chain uses TRBV26 with TRBJ1-6; D might be TRBD1 (5 bases). TRBJ1-6 has ORF status, its function being uncertain. Per the germline V gene, CDR1 is KGHPV and CDR2 is FQNQEV (reference sequence). V was clipped by 2 bases and J by 7 bases, with 9 bases between them. The CDR3 consists of 14 residues. CDR3: CASSLGGRNSPLYF. The sequenced part of the CDR3 DNA is TGTGCCAGCAGTCTGGGGGGTCGCAATTCGCCCCTCTAC.